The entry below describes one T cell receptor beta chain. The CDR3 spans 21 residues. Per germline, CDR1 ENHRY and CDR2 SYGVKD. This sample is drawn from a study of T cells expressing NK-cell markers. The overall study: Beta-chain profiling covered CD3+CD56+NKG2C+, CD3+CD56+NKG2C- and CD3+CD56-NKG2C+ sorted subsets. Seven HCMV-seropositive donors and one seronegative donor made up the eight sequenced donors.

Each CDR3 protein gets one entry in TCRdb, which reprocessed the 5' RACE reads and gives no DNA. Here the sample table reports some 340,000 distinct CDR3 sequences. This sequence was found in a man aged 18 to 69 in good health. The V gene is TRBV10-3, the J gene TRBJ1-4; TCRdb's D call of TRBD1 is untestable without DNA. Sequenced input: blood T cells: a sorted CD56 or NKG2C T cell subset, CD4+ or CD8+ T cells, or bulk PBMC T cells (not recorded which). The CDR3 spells CAISESALGAGTGDFGEKLFF.